Listed here are 3 T cell receptor beta chains from one sample, sequenced in a study of blood T cell repertoires in COVID-19. TCRdb's copy holds only in-frame clones and misses some; the assay was immunoSEQ multiplex PCR. This table holds 200,000 to 300,000 clones, around 90% found once. Sequences were obtained from peripheral blood. The receptors derive from a man aged 25-40 years with COVID-19, enrolled during active disease.

This chain links TRBV10-3 with TRBJ1-1; D not certain. This CDR3 has 13 amino acids. The germline CDR1 and CDR2 sequences are ENHRY and SYGVKD. V lost 0 bases, J lost 5 bases, and 7 bases lay in between. The CDR3 bases are TGTGCCATCAGTGAGTCGCAGGTGACTGAAGCTTTCTTT. Protein sequence: CAISESQVTEAFF.

The chain uses TRBV7-9 and TRBJ2-7; D is uncertain. The CDR3 is 15 residues long. The V and J ends lost 5 bases and 0 bases respectively, with 14 bases between them. The germline gives CDR1 SEHNR, CDR2 FQNEAQ (reference sequence). CDR3: CASSATELYSYEQYF. DNA for the CDR3: TGTGCCAGCAGCGCTACAGAGCTATACTCCTACGAGCAGTACTTC.

V usage is TRBV2 and J usage is TRBJ1-1, with TRBD1 as a possible D gene (6 bases). Trimming cost V 2 bases and J 9 bases, with 13 bases left between them. This CDR3 has 13 amino acids. Germline V CDR1 and CDR2: SNHLY, FYNNEI. The CDR3 nucleotides read TGTGCCAGCAGTGAATGGGGGGGCAAGAAAGCTTTCTTT. It yields the protein CASSEWGGKKAFF. Full variable domain (rest looked up from reference TRBV2 and TRBJ1-1): EPEVTQTPSHQVTQMGQEVILRCVPISNHLYFYWYRQILGQKVEFLVSFYNNEISEKSEIFDDQFSVERPDGSNFTLKIRSTKLEDSAMYFCASSEWGGKKAFFGQGTRLTVV.